Listed below are T cell receptor beta chains from one sample, sequenced in a study of T cells in Graves' hyperthyroidism and ophthalmopathy. TCRdb independently ran MiXCR on the multiplex PCR reads; one entry per CDR3 protein. The sample shows 650,000 to 800,000 distinct CDR3 sequences, 40% to 55% of them seen only once. Sequenced material: peripheral blood or thyroid tissue (not recorded which). These receptors were taken from an adult man with Graves' disease, either hyperthyroidism or ophthalmopathy (not recorded which). CDR3s include the opening cysteine and the closing phenylalanine or tryptophan. The D gene is left open where the match is weak. Some rows have no size entry. The others give once, few or many, or a class for an expanded clone.

V: TRBV2; D: -; J: TRBJ2-7; size: many; CDR3: CASRVYEQYF; DNA: TGTGCCAGCCGCGTCTACGAGCAGTACTTC
V: TRBV10-3; D: TRBD1; J: TRBJ1-2; size: few; CDR3: CAISKTTRGENYGYTF; DNA: TGTGCCATCAGTAAAACTACCAGGGGGGAGAACTATGGCTACACCTTC
V: TRBV2; D: -; J: TRBJ1-1; size: few; CDR3: CASTKQRTEAFF; DNA: TGTGCCAGTACCAAACAGCGGACTGAAGCTTTCTTT
V: TRBV9; D: -; J: TRBJ2-5; size: -; CDR3: CASSVAGSGPQETQYF; DNA: TGTGCCAGCAGCGTAGCAGGTAGCGGACCACAAGAGACCCAGTACTTC
V: TRBV2; D: -; J: TRBJ2-2; size: -; CDR3: CASIQGAHTGELFF; DNA: TGTGCCAGCATCCAGGGCGCCCACACCGGGGAGCTGTTTTTT
V: TRBV10-3; D: -; J: TRBJ1-2; size: -; CDR3: CAISENRAGYGYTF; DNA: TGTGCCATCAGTGAAAACAGGGCCGGCTATGGCTACACCTTC
V: TRBV7-2; D: -; J: TRBJ2-5; size: -; CDR3: CASSPRPKETQYF; DNA: TGTGCCAGCAGCCCCCGGCCAAAAGAGACCCAGTACTTC
V: TRBV19; D: -; J: TRBJ2-5; size: -; CDR3: CASSSWGGVGEETQYF; DNA: TGTGCCAGTAGTTCCTGGGGAGGCGTGGGGGAAGAGACCCAGTACTTC
V: TRBV29-1; D: TRBD2; J: TRBJ2-7; size: -; CDR3: CSVESRAGGYKQYF; DNA: TGCAGCGTTGAATCTCGGGCGGGGGGCTACAAGCAGTACTTC
V: TRBV2; D: TRBD1; J: TRBJ1-5; size: -; CDR3: CASSSRQGASGNQPQHF; DNA: TGTGCCAGCAGTTCCCGACAGGGGGCGAGTGGCAATCAGCCCCAGCATTTT
V: TRBV7-8; D: -; J: TRBJ1-6; size: few; CDR3: CASSFRRGGNSPLHF; DNA: TGTGCCAGCAGTTTCCGTAGAGGCGGGAATTCACCCCTCCACTTT
V: TRBV7-9; D: TRBD1; J: TRBJ1-4; size: many; CDR3: CASGTDRFNEKLFF; DNA: TGTGCCAGTGGGACGGACAGGTTTAATGAAAAACTGTTTTTT
V: TRBV5-1; D: -; J: TRBJ1-2; size: -; CDR3: CASSLAPINYGYTF; DNA: TGCGCCAGCAGCTTGGCCCCGATTAACTATGGCTACACCTTC
V: TRBV10-3; D: TRBD2; J: TRBJ2-5; size: many; CDR3: CAISDGTSGEETQYF; DNA: TGTGCCATCAGTGACGGGACTAGCGGAGAAGAGACCCAGTACTTC
V: TRBV15; D: -; J: TRBJ1-4; size: -; CDR3: CATSRVGGLHEKLFF; DNA: TGTGCCACCAGCAGAGTTGGGGGACTGCATGAAAAACTGTTTTTT
V: TRBV9; D: -; J: TRBJ1-2; size: -; CDR3: CASSQEGQSSYGYTF; DNA: TGTGCCAGCAGCCAAGAAGGACAATCAAGCTATGGCTACACCTTC
V: TRBV7-9; D: -; J: TRBJ2-5; size: few; CDR3: CANSLAADRYQETQYF; DNA: TGTGCCAACAGCTTAGCGGCAGACCGGTACCAAGAGACCCAGTACTTC
V: TRBV20-1; D: TRBD1; J: TRBJ2-7; size: -; CDR3: CSARETVRDRGDYEQYF; DNA: TGCAGTGCTAGAGAAACCGTCCGGGACAGGGGGGACTACGAGCAGTACTTC
V: TRBV5-1; D: -; J: TRBJ2-2; size: -; CDR3: CASSLHGPGDTGELFF; DNA: TGCGCCAGCAGCTTACACGGACCAGGGGACACCGGGGAGCTGTTTTTT
V: TRBV29-1; D: -; J: TRBJ1-1; size: many; CDR3: CSEQSNTEAFF; DNA: TGCAGCGAACAGAGTAACACTGAAGCTTTCTTT
V: TRBV9; D: -; J: TRBJ2-7; size: -; CDR3: CASSQSLSYEQYF; DNA: TGTGCCAGCTCTCAATCCCTGTCCTACGAGCAGTACTTC
V: TRBV2; D: -; J: TRBJ1-1; size: -; CDR3: CASSEADIRTTEAFF; DNA: TGTGCCAGCAGTGAAGCGGACATACGAACGACTGAAGCTTTCTTT
V: TRBV2; D: TRBD1; J: TRBJ2-5; size: -; CDR3: CASSVPGRQGAIETQYF; DNA: TGTGCCAGCAGTGTCCCCGGGCGACAGGGGGCTATCGAGACCCAGTACTTC
V: TRBV13; D: -; J: TRBJ1-1; size: many; CDR3: CASSITNTEAFF; DNA: TGTGCCAGCAGCATAACGAACACTGAAGCTTTCTTT
V: TRBV29-1; D: -; J: TRBJ1-2; size: few; CDR3: CSVEAPGRNGYTF; DNA: TGCAGCGTTGAAGCCCCAGGGAGAAATGGCTACACCTTC
V: TRBV12-3/TRBV12-4; D: -; J: TRBJ1-6; size: -; CDR3: CASSLSSPSYNSPLHF; DNA: TGTGCCAGCAGTTTAAGTAGTCCCTCCTATAATTCACCCCTCCACTTT
V: TRBV7-2; D: TRBD1; J: TRBJ2-7; size: -; CDR3: CASSLVPDRVYEQYF; DNA: TGTGCCAGCAGCTTAGTACCGGACAGGGTTTACGAGCAGTACTTC
V: TRBV5-8; D: -; J: TRBJ1-6; size: few; CDR3: CASSSIGRRGDNSPLHF; DNA: TGTGCCAGCAGCTCCATAGGCCGACGGGGGGATAATTCACCCCTCCACTTT
V: TRBV7-9; D: TRBD1; J: TRBJ1-6; size: many; CDR3: CASSWTGGSASPLHF; DNA: TGTGCCAGCAGCTGGACAGGGGGCTCCGCGTCACCCCTCCACTTT
V: TRBV2; D: -; J: TRBJ1-1; size: -; CDR3: CASIEAGANTEAFF; DNA: TGTGCCAGCATCGAGGCAGGCGCTAACACTGAAGCTTTCTTT
V: TRBV20-1; D: TRBD2; J: TRBJ2-7; size: -; CDR3: CSAQTSGIYEQYF; DNA: TGCAGTGCTCAGACTAGCGGGATCTACGAGCAGTACTTC
V: TRBV27; D: -; J: TRBJ1-2; size: -; CDR3: CATKAGPYGYTF; DNA: TGTGCCACCAAGGCGGGGCCGTATGGCTACACCTTC
V: TRBV29-1; D: -; J: TRBJ1-5; size: many; CDR3: CSVAGHRGAQHF; DNA: TGCAGCGTGGCGGGACACCGGGGGGCCCAGCATTTT
V: TRBV10-1; D: -; J: TRBJ1-6; size: many; CDR3: CASSEGVGNSPLHF; DNA: TGCGCCAGCAGTGAAGGGGTAGGCAATTCACCCCTCCACTTT
V: TRBV20-1; D: TRBD1; J: TRBJ1-5; size: -; CDR3: CSASMTGIGDQPQHF; DNA: TGCAGTGCTTCCATGACAGGGATAGGGGATCAGCCCCAGCATTTT
V: TRBV7-2; D: TRBD1; J: TRBJ1-1; size: few; CDR3: CASSLNSPDRDIEAFF; DNA: TGTGCCAGCAGCTTGAATTCGCCTGACAGGGACATTGAAGCTTTCTTT
V: TRBV7-2; D: TRBD1; J: TRBJ2-7; size: -; CDR3: CASSRPGGRNEQYF; DNA: TGTGCCAGCAGCAGACCAGGGGGCAGGAACGAGCAGTACTTC
V: TRBV15; D: -; J: TRBJ1-2; size: -; CDR3: CATSSADRIYGYTF; DNA: TGTGCCACCAGCAGCGCGGACCGGATCTATGGCTACACCTTC
V: TRBV2; D: TRBD1; J: TRBJ1-2; size: -; CDR3: CATSARAGTGDGYTF; DNA: TGTGCCACCAGTGCTAGAGCCGGGACAGGGGATGGCTACACCTTC
V: TRBV7-9; D: -; J: TRBJ1-2; size: -; CDR3: CASSSEVGTYNNYGYTF; DNA: TGTGCCAGCAGCTCAGAGGTCGGGACATATAATAACTATGGCTACACCTTC
V: TRBV7-3; D: -; J: TRBJ1-3; size: -; CDR3: CASSLIGTGHRSGNTIYF; DNA: TGTGCCAGCAGCTTAATTGGAACGGGACACCGCTCTGGAAACACCATATATTTT
V: TRBV7-9; D: TRBD2; J: TRBJ2-5; size: -; CDR3: CASSLELAEETQYF; DNA: TGTGCCAGCAGCTTAGAACTAGCGGAAGAGACCCAGTACTTC
V: TRBV29-1; D: -; J: TRBJ2-5; size: few; CDR3: CSVEDYGPRAGWGTQYF; DNA: TGCAGCGTTGAAGACTATGGCCCTCGGGCGGGGTGGGGGACCCAGTACTTC
V: TRBV6-5; D: -; J: TRBJ1-6; size: -; CDR3: CASSYFSSGTPSSALHF; DNA: TGTGCCAGCAGTTACTTCTCATCCGGGACACCAAGTTCAGCCCTCCACTTT
V: TRBV2; D: -; J: TRBJ1-1; size: many; CDR3: CASKGRVAFF; DNA: TGTGCCAGCAAGGGGCGGGTAGCTTTCTTT
V: TRBV12-3/TRBV12-4; D: TRBD1; J: TRBJ2-7; size: -; CDR3: CASSLYRTGTASYEQYF; DNA: TGTGCCAGCAGTTTATACCGGACCGGGACAGCCTCCTACGAGCAGTACTTC
V: TRBV5-1; D: TRBD1; J: TRBJ2-5; size: many; CDR3: CASSPGQAIETQYF; DNA: TGCGCCAGCAGCCCTGGACAGGCCATCGAGACCCAGTACTTC
V: TRBV5-4; D: -; J: TRBJ1-4; size: few; CDR3: CASSSLTSPNEKLFF; DNA: TGTGCCAGCAGTTCCCTCACAAGCCCTAATGAAAAACTGTTTTTT
V: TRBV7-8; D: -; J: TRBJ1-5; size: few; CDR3: CASSFLDRSNQPQHF; DNA: TGTGCCAGCAGCTTCCTCGATAGGAGTAATCAGCCCCAGCATTTT
V: TRBV12-3/TRBV12-4; D: -; J: TRBJ1-2; size: -; CDR3: CASSTRNRFHGYTF; DNA: TGTGCCAGCAGTACGAGGAACAGATTTCATGGCTACACCTTC
V: TRBV7-8; D: -; J: TRBJ1-5; size: many; CDR3: CASSLGSGSPQHF; DNA: TGTGCCAGCAGCTTAGGTTCAGGGTCGCCCCAGCATTTT
V: TRBV2; D: -; J: TRBJ1-5; size: many; CDR3: CASSLQGLGNQPQHF; DNA: TGTGCCAGCAGTCTACAGGGTCTGGGCAATCAGCCCCAGCATTTT
V: TRBV29-1; D: TRBD1; J: TRBJ2-7; size: many; CDR3: CSSRQGYEQYF; DNA: TGCAGCTCCCGACAGGGCTACGAGCAGTACTTC